These T cell receptor beta chains were read from a single sample in a study of blood T cell repertoires in COVID-19. Profiling relied on immunoSEQ multiplex PCR, and the TCRdb table lists in-frame clones only, not all of them. Among 150,000 to 200,000 clones listed, more than 70% were seen once. The specimen was peripheral blood. The receptors were gathered from a person aged 65 to 85 with COVID-19, enrolled during active disease. Each CDR3 is given with its conserved first and last residue. D genes are given only for firm matches. Part of the rows lack a size; the others show once, few, many or a class for expanded clones.

>TRBV5-8|TRBJ1-5|.|.
CASSLAGTLNF
TGTGCCAGCAGCTTGGCGGGAACGTTAAATTTT
>TRBV18|TRBJ2-5|.|.
CASSPPGETQYF
TGTGCCAGCTCACCACCCGGGGAGACCCAGTACTTC
>TRBV7-3|TRBJ2-5|TRBD1|.
CASSLTGDRQETQYF
TGTGCCAGCAGCTTAACGGGGGACAGGCAAGAGACCCAGTACTTC
>TRBV4-3|TRBJ2-6|.|.
CASSQDNEGLIFTGANVLTF
TGCGCCAGCAGCCAAGATAACGAGGGATTGATTTTTACTGGGGCCAACGTCCTGACTTTC
>TRBV12-3/TRBV12-4|TRBJ2-7|TRBD2|few
CASSLGGGVDF
TGTGCCAGCAGTTTAGGGGGAGGGGTGGACTTC
>TRBV5-4|TRBJ1-1|.|.
CASSFSQNTEAFF
TGTGCCAGCAGCTTTTCCCAGAACACTGAAGCTTTCTTT
>TRBV2|TRBJ1-6|TRBD1|.
CASRWGQGFFGSPLHF
TGTGCCAGCAGATGGGGACAGGGATTTTTCGGGTCACCCCTCCACTTT
>TRBV2|TRBJ2-5|TRBD2|once
CASSESPLAGFRETQYF
TGTGCCAGCAGTGAAAGTCCCCTAGCGGGCTTCAGGGAGACCCAGTACTTC
>TRBV28|TRBJ1-5|.|.
CASSTYPIQGPLDQPQHF
TGTGCCAGCAGCACTTATCCAATACAGGGTCCATTAGATCAGCCCCAGCATTTT
>TRBV27|TRBJ2-7|TRBD1|.
CASRWGQESSYEQYF
TGTGCCAGCAGGTGGGGACAGGAGAGCTCCTACGAGCAGTACTTC
>TRBV7-2|TRBJ2-4|.|.
CASSLDSGIRGNQNIQYF
TGTGCCAGCAGCTTAGATAGTGGAATCCGGGGAAACCAAAACATTCAGTACTTC
>TRBV5-1|TRBJ1-1|.|few
CASSLEGAGGTEAFF
TGCGCCAGCAGCTTGGAAGGGGCCGGGGGAACTGAAGCTTTCTTT
>TRBV3-1/TRBV3-2|TRBJ1-5|.|.
CASSQGRSGNQPQHF
TGTGCCAGCAGCCAAGGTAGATCGGGCAATCAGCCCCAGCATTTT
>TRBV28|TRBJ1-2|.|.
CASSLSGLSGYTF
TGTGCCAGCAGTTTATCAGGGTTGAGTGGCTACACCTTC
>TRBV5-1|TRBJ2-5|.|.
CASSLVSLGAETQYF
TGCGCCAGCAGCTTGGTGTCCCTGGGGGCAGAGACCCAGTACTTC
>TRBV5-1|TRBJ2-1|TRBD2|.
CASSGSSGGYNEQFF
TGCGCCAGCAGCGGTTCTAGCGGAGGCTACAATGAGCAGTTCTTC
>TRBV5-6|TRBJ1-1|.|.
CASSSMPGSLMNTEAFF
TGTGCCAGCAGCTCAATGCCAGGGTCCCTAATGAACACTGAAGCTTTCTTT
>TRBV7-2|TRBJ2-1|.|.
CASSLMAGSYNEQFF
TGTGCCAGCAGCTTAATGGCGGGCTCCTACAATGAGCAGTTCTTC
>TRBV7-2|TRBJ1-2|TRBD1|.
CASTQGTAGYTF
TGTGCCAGCACACAGGGGACGGCTGGCTACACCTTC
>TRBV9|TRBJ2-7|TRBD1|.
CASSAGQGRWEQYF
TGTGCCAGCAGCGCTGGACAGGGCCGATGGGAGCAGTACTTC
>TRBV6-2/TRBV6-3|TRBJ1-2|.|.
CASSRPGEYYGYTF
TGTGCCAGCAGCCGCCCGGGGGAGTACTATGGCTACACCTTC
>TRBV27|TRBJ2-7|TRBD1|.
CASSLLGQGAYEQYF
TGTGCCAGCAGCCTACTGGGACAGGGGGCCTACGAGCAGTACTTC
>TRBV5-5|TRBJ1-4|.|.
CASSLWTDEKLFF
TGTGCCAGCAGCTTGTGGACAGATGAAAAACTGTTTTTT
>TRBV11-2|TRBJ2-7|.|few
CASSLDLRGGEQYF
TGTGCCAGCAGCTTAGATCTTAGGGGCGGCGAGCAGTACTTC
>TRBV5-1|TRBJ1-1|.|.
CASSLAGSWNTEAFF
TGCGCCAGCAGCTTGGCCGGGTCTTGGAACACTGAAGCTTTCTTT
>TRBV28|TRBJ1-2|.|.
CASSAYGGLDNYGYTF
TGTGCCAGCAGTGCGTACGGGGGTCTAGACAACTATGGCTACACCTTC
>TRBV5-5|TRBJ1-1|.|.
CASSVSGWNTEAFF
TGTGCCAGCAGCGTCAGTGGTTGGAACACTGAAGCTTTCTTT
>TRBV10-2|TRBJ2-7|.|.
CASSESGQGTFGQYF
TGCGCCAGCAGTGAGTCTGGGCAGGGGACCTTTGGGCAGTACTTC
>TRBV27|TRBJ1-1|.|few
CASSPRQNTEAFF
TGTGCCAGCAGTCCCCGACAGAACACTGAAGCTTTCTTT
>TRBV18|TRBJ1-1|.|.
CASSPGAAQGRTEAFF
TGTGCCAGCTCACCGGGGGCCGCTCAGGGCCGCACTGAAGCTTTCTTT
>TRBV9|TRBJ1-4|.|.
CASSEGVSGEKLFF
TGTGCCAGCAGCGAGGGGGTATCGGGTGAAAAACTGTTTTTT
>TRBV7-2|TRBJ1-5|.|.
CASSIPGIQPQHF
TGTGCCAGTAGCATCCCGGGGATTCAGCCCCAGCATTTT
>TRBV5-4|TRBJ2-2|TRBD1|once
CASSLDRTGPPNTGELFF
TGTGCCAGCAGCTTGGATCGGACAGGGCCCCCGAACACCGGGGAGCTGTTTTTT
>TRBV12-3/TRBV12-4|TRBJ2-5|TRBD2|.
CASSPGLRETQYF
TGTGCCAGCAGCCCGGGACTACGAGAGACCCAGTACTTC
>TRBV10-2|TRBJ2-2|TRBD1|.
CASSADRGMNTGELFF
TGCGCCAGCAGTGCGGACAGGGGAATGAACACCGGGGAGCTGTTTTTT